This T cell receptor (beta chain) was sequenced in a study of blood T cell repertoires in COVID-19. Overall study: Acute-phase and convalescent COVID-19 samples originated in the United States, Italy and Spain. PBMCs, B-cell-depleted T cells, or T cells were the source of the cDNA or gDNA that made up the material.

The length of the CDR3 is 14 residues. The germline V and J ends were trimmed by 1 base and 6 bases, with 9 bases remaining between them. The germline V gene encodes CDR1 LGHDT and CDR2 YNNKEL (reference sequence). Sequencing was performed with immunoSEQ multiplex PCR; in TCRdb, only in-frame clones are kept and a portion is missing. The sample has fewer than 200,000 clones; 60% to 80% are singletons. The sample consisted of peripheral blood. The chain is built from TRBV3-1 (or the pseudogene TRBV3-2) and TRBJ2-2, with unresolved D. The TCR was taken from an older woman with acute or convalescent COVID-19. In nucleotides, the CDR3 is TGTGCCAGCAGCCAAGGACTCCTAGCCGGGGAGCTGTTTTTT. This codes for CASSQGLLAGELFF.